This T cell receptor (beta chain) was sequenced for a study of shared clonotypes between healthy human individuals (dated by TCRdb to about 2020). Looking at the study overall: A couple of women and a few men aged 18 to 49 years were included in the cohort. The study deeply sequenced blood TCR repertoires of about five healthy adults to estimate repertoire size and the extent of clonotype sharing between individuals. To increase sequencing depth and limit assay-specific biases, TCR repertoire library preparation and sequencing were carried out by different laboratories using diverse techniques. Each donor's leukapheresis produced roughly between roughly 0.85 and 9.5 billion PBMCs.

Trimming removed 5 bases from V and 4 bases from J, leaving 17 bases between the germline ends. From its cysteine to its phenylalanine, the CDR3 spans 15 amino acids. Solely the CDR3 DNA is kept, with 45 bases framed from the first base. CDR1 and CDR2, looked up from the germline V gene, are SGHTA and FQGNSA. Comment on this clone: Which antigen it targets is not known. Per-nucleotide qualities are absent, and no much larger clonotype sits a single base away.

The investigation overall reported the following: Only blood was sampled, and tissue TCR repertoires likely differ from those in blood. Based on pairwise subsampling, the degree of clonotype sharing among donors was expected to be affected by sequencing depth. Because the study included a small number of donors, the genetic and exposure-history diversity represented was limited.

Healthy HIV-negative adults with no recently reported acute infections or vaccinations were included as donors. Every donor was a Caucasian adult living in Nashville, Tennessee, USA. In the unsorted samples, 90 million or so PBMCs were counted, and genomic DNA was extracted using the QIAamp DNA Blood Mini kit. Blood was obtained by leukapheresis, after which PBMCs were separated by Ficoll-Histopaque density gradient centrifugation and cryopreserved in liquid nitrogen vapor phase. Using the deep immunoSEQ assay, TCR CDR3 regions were amplified from genomic DNA by multiplex PCR. Extracted genomic DNA from each cell subset was spread evenly across all wells of several immunoSEQ 96-well plates, with each plate serving as a replicate. For unsorted PBMC, each replicate PCR was loaded with about 300 ng genomic DNA, equivalent to some 27,000 T cell genomes. Unsorted PBMC genomic DNA was sequenced across ten immunoSEQ deep assay plates. Purified libraries were measured with a Qubit 3.0 fluorometer, size-checked on a Bioanalyzer 2100, and measured again with the KAPA Library Quantification kit. Each immunoSEQ 96-well plate was sequenced on its own single-read 150-cycle Illumina NextSeq 550 flow cell. The study's processing was this. Because the immunoSEQ output held only junctional sequences and lacked quality scores, the filtering could not match the filtering applied to full-length reads. Sequences were annotated with PyIR, a Python wrapper for IgBLAST v1.9, using IMGT germline references to assign V/J genes and CDR3. Any read was removed if the V/J assignment was weak (E-value above 1e-6), the CDR3 was missing, or the read contained stop codons, out-of-frame junctions, or ambiguous translated residues. V3J clonotypes were defined as sequences sharing an identical inferred V gene, J gene, and CDR3 amino acid sequence. Percentage overlap between repertoires was calculated by dividing the number of shared unique clonotypes by the size of the smaller repertoire. RTK rarefaction, the Chao1 estimator, and Recon v2.1 estimates of unobserved clonotypes were used to assess repertoire richness. TCRdb mirrors the immuneACCESS table, restricted to in-frame sequences. Some clones are absent from its copies; in checked studies, under half trace to an unresolved V gene, and the reason for the others is unknown. That table is the source of V, J and clone size, and D and trimming were worked out from the DNA. This sample holds about 560,000 clones; roughly 79% were observed only once. Jointly, the top ten make up about 11% of the sample.

This sequence was found in a woman aged 40 to 50 in good health. Some clones in this sample may be carry-over from other donors' samples. The sequenced material came from PBMCs. Rearrangement joined TRBV7-2 to TRBJ2-5, and possibly TRBD1, on 5 matching bases. The CDR3 region has the sequence CASSPGSWQGETQYF. The DNA reads TGTGCCAGCAGCCCCGGATCATGGCAGGGAGAGACCCAGTACTTC.